Below are 10 T cell receptor beta chains sequenced from a single sample in a study of T-cell memory formation after mild COVID-19. TCRdb re-derived calls from the 5' RACE reads in MiXCR, one entry per CDR3 protein. Altogether some 150,000 distinct CDR3 sequences are present, about 5.7% being singletons, with the ten largest covering approximately 2%. The sequenced sample was PBMCs or a T cell subset sorted from them (not recorded which). Receptor source: an adult woman who had mild COVID-19 (a few samples of this study predate the infection). Cell type and time point are not known.

Ten or more counts support this clonotype. The chain recombines TRBV7-9 with TRBJ2-1; TRBD2 matches at 8 bases. The CDR3 length is 16 residues. Trimming removed 0 bases from V and 0 bases from J; junction bases left unmatched: 1. Germline CDR1 reads SEHNR; CDR2 reads FQNEAQ (reference sequence). DNA of the CDR3: TGTGCCAGCAGCTTAGCCAGCGGGAGCTCCTACAATGAGCAGTTCTTC. It encodes CASSLASGSSYNEQFF. Full variable domain (missing parts from reference TRBV7-9 and TRBJ2-1): DTGVSQNPRHKITKRGQNVTFRCDPISEHNRLYWYRQTLGQGPEFLTYFQNEAQLEKSRLLSDRFSAERPKGSFSTLEIQRTEQGDSAMYLCASSLASGSSYNEQFFGPGTRLTVL.

About this clonotype: It may be a read error: a sequence one base away is much more abundant. The V call is TRBV12-3 or TRBV12-4, the J call TRBJ2-5; D gene ambiguous. The CDR3 is 13 residues long. For the CDR3, the DNA is TGTACCAGCAGTTCGGGTGTTCGAGAGACCCAGTACTTC. Translating it yields CTSSSGVRETQYF.

The DNA for the CDR3 is TGTGCCACCAGTGCCCGGGACAGGAACTACAATGAGCAGTTCTTC. Its protein is CATSARDRNYNEQFF. J is TRBJ2-1 and V is TRBV24-1; TRBD1 matches 8 bases. Germline loops: CDR1 KGHDR, CDR2 SFDVKD. V gave up 5 bases and J gave up 3 bases; unmatched junction bases: 5. This CDR3 has 15 amino acids.

This clonotype was picked up many times. The chain carries TRBV9 and TRBJ2-2, with unresolved D. V was pared by 4 bases and J by 2 bases, with 9 bases between. CDR1 and CDR2 (germline): SGDLS, YYNGEE. This CDR3 is 14 amino acids long. The CDR3 DNA reads as TGTGCCAGCAGCTCCCGACTTAACACCGGGGAGCTGTTTTTT. This gives the protein CASSSRLNTGELFF.

The table lists this clonotype with a few counts. This chain connects TRBV28 to TRBJ2-2; no reliable D call. The CDR3 sequence is 12 residues long. V was cut by 6 bases and J by 2 bases, with 4 bases left in between. Germline assignment: CDR1 MDHEN and CDR2 SYDVKM. CDR3 region: CASRPNTGELFF. For the CDR3, the DNA is TGTGCCAGCAGACCCAACACCGGGGAGCTGTTTTTT.

In its sample, this clonotype was seen many times. The chain couples TRBV19 to TRBJ2-3, with D tentatively TRBD1 (7 bases). CDR3 length: 16 amino acids. Germline assignment: CDR1 LNHDA and CDR2 SQIVND (reference sequence). Trimming left V 7 bases short and J 2 bases short, with 19 bases between. The CDR3 loop reads CASKRRAGQYTDTQYF. The DNA of the CDR3 is TGTGCCAGTAAACGCAGGGCGGGACAGTACACAGATACGCAGTATTTT.

There are many counts of this clonotype. The chain joins TRBV9 to TRBJ2-3, with 11 bases fitting TRBD2. In germline, CDR1 is SGDLS, CDR2 YYNGEE. The CDR3 is 16 amino acids. The trim removed 4 bases at V and 7 bases at J, leaving 11 bases unmatched. The CDR3 bases are TGTGCCAGCAGCCCCCGGGTTAGCGGGGGGGCGAATACGCAGTATTTT. It specifies CASSPRVSGGANTQYF.

This clonotype was detected many times. The rearrangement links TRBV5-8 to TRBJ2-5, with 7 bases that match TRBD1. Losses at the gene ends were 2 bases for V and 5 bases for J; bases not matched to a gene: 9. This CDR3 spans 15 amino acids. The germline V gene has CDR1 SGHTS and CDR2 YDEGEE. CDR3 DNA sequence: TGTGCCAGCAGCTTCGGGACAGACCTCGGGGAGACCCAGTACTTC. It codes for CASSFGTDLGETQYF.

The V call is TRBV24-1, the J call TRBJ1-4; D call uncertain. The CDR3 is 13 amino acids. Between the trimmed V and J ends, which lost 3 bases and 8 bases, there was a span of 9 bases. Germline CDR1 and CDR2: KGHDR and SFDVKD. CDR3 residues: CATSDREWEKLFF. CDR3 coding DNA: TGTGCCACCAGTGATCGGGAGTGGGAAAAACTGTTTTTT.

This clonotype has at least ten counts. The chain combines TRBV5-1 with TRBJ2-1, with D perhaps matching TRBD2 (6 bases). V lost 1 base and J 2 bases, leaving 13 bases between the germline ends. The CDR3 is made up of 16 amino acids. The germline V gene has CDR1 SGHRS and CDR2 YFSETQ. Written as DNA, the CDR3 is TGCGCCAGCAGCTTGAACGGGGGTTACACCTACAATGAGCAGTTCTTC. Amino acids: CASSLNGGYTYNEQFF.